These 24 T cell receptor beta chains came from one sample sequenced in a study of cytomegalovirus exposure and HLA in healthy donors. Researchers ran the PCR with 60 Vbeta and 13 Jbeta primers. Using immunoSEQ multiplex PCR, the repertoire was profiled, and TCRdb retains in-frame clones only, with some absent. The sample contains about 240,000 clones, around 80% of which appear only once. Sequenced: PBMCs. These receptors were collected from a boy aged 5-17 years in good health and CMV-seronegative.

The count of this clone is one. The chain employs TRBV15 and TRBJ1-1; TRBD1 aligns across 7 bases. The V gene's germline CDR1 is LNHNV and CDR2 YYDKDF (reference sequence). This CDR3 comprises 14 residues. The V segment lost 3 bases and the J segment 2 bases; nucleotides outside the gene matches: 3. The CDR3 region is CATSRDRHNTEAFF. CDR3 nucleotide sequence: TGTGCCACCAGCAGGGACAGGCATAACACTGAAGCTTTCTTT.

The chain uses TRBV11-2 and TRBJ2-1; tentative D call: TRBD1 (6 bases). CDR1 SGHAT and CDR2 FQNNGV come from the germline V gene. The V end lost 5 bases, the J end lost 1 base, and 15 bases lay between the germline ends. The CDR3 has 16 residues. The CDR3 coding sequence is TGTGCCAGCAGCCCGTTGACAGACAGGTCCTACAATGAGCAGTTCTTC. Amino acid sequence: CASSPLTDRSYNEQFF.

The rearrangement links TRBV5-1 to TRBJ2-5, with TRBD2 matching over 9 bases. CDR3 size: 14 residues. CDR1 is SGHRS, CDR2 YFSETQ, per germline. V was pared by 4 bases and J by 5 bases, with 6 bases of the junction left unmatched. The chain's CDR3 is CASSALAGTETQYF. CDR3 DNA sequence: TGCGCCAGCAGCGCCCTAGCGGGAACTGAGACCCAGTACTTC.

This clone was detected only a few times. The genes are TRBV4-2 and TRBJ1-4; 7 positions agree with TRBD1. The trim removed 2 bases at V and 7 bases at J, leaving 13 bases unmatched. Germline lookup yields CDR1 LGHNA and CDR2 YNFKEQ. CDR3 length: 17 residues. The CDR3 spells CASSQRGLLGRGEKLFF. The CDR3 bases are TGTGCCAGCAGCCAAAGGGGGCTCTTAGGGCGTGGTGAAAAACTGTTTTTT.

This chain connects TRBV5-1 to TRBJ2-3; 9 bases are a match to TRBD2. Trimming at V came to 2 bases and at J to 3 bases, leaving 7 bases not matched to a gene. Per the germline V gene, CDR1 is SGHRS and CDR2 is YFSETQ. The CDR3 runs 16 residues. CDR3 sequence: CASSFYAGGPTDTQYF. In DNA, the CDR3 is TGCGCCAGCAGCTTCTACGCGGGGGGGCCAACAGATACGCAGTATTTT. Full variable domain (missing parts from reference TRBV5-1 and TRBJ2-3): KAGVTQTPRYLIKTRGQQVTLSCSPISGHRSVSWYQQTPGQGLQFLFEYFSETQRNKGNFPGRFSGRQFSNSRSEMNVSTLELGDSALYLCASSFYAGGPTDTQYFGPGTRLTVL.

This clone has just one count. V and J are TRBV6-5 and TRBJ1-4; TRBD1 agrees at 9 bases. Trimming cost V 6 bases and J 8 bases; bases outside gene matches: 7. CDR1 is MNHEY and CDR2 is SVGAGI in the germline V gene. The length of the CDR3 is 14 residues. The CDR3 coding sequence is TGTGCCAGCAGCAGACAGGGGGTACGGGAAAAACTGTTTTTT. Protein: CASSRQGVREKLFF.

This chain joins TRBV6-6 and TRBJ2-3; D perhaps matches TRBD2 (6 bases). The V end lost 8 bases, the J end lost 1 base, and 16 bases lay between the germline ends. Germline loops: CDR1 MNHNY, CDR2 SVGAGI (reference sequence). The CDR3 contains 15 residues. CDR3 region: CASSIMEGGTDTQYF. In DNA, the CDR3 is TGTGCCAGCTCCATCATGGAGGGAGGCACAGATACGCAGTATTTT.

This sequence joins TRBV21-1 and TRBJ2-7; the table's D call TRBD2 went unverified against the DNA. TRBV21-1 is shown as a pseudogene. This CDR3 has 17 amino acids. Here the CDR3 reads CASGFGGTSGKNYEQYF. The CDR3 DNA reads TGTGCCAGCGGGTTTGGGGGGACTAGCGGGAAGAATTACGAGCAGTACTTC.

This clone is a singleton in its sample. The chain has TRBV6-1 and TRBJ2-2; weak D call: TRBD1 (5 bases). Germline assignment: CDR1 MNHNS and CDR2 SASEGT. This CDR3 has 14 amino acids. The ends were cut back, 7 bases at V and 1 base at J, with 10 bases in the middle. CDR3 in amino acids: CASTRTMNTGELFF. The CDR3 DNA is TGTGCCAGCACGAGGACAATGAACACCGGGGAGCTGTTTTTT.

This clone was observed once. The chain recombines TRBV9 with TRBJ2-1; 9 bases agree with TRBD2. V lost 0 bases, J lost 8 bases, and 9 bases stayed unmatched. The CDR3 runs to 16 residues. The germline V gene has CDR1 SGDLS and CDR2 YYNGEE. The CDR3 DNA reads TGTGCCAGCAGCGTAGCCCCCCTAGCGGGACCCCATGAGCAGTTCTTC. It yields the protein CASSVAPLAGPHEQFF.

The V call is TRBV5-1, the J call TRBJ2-1; maybe TRBD1 (5 bases). CDR3 length: 15 amino acids. Germline V gene sequence: CDR1 SGHRS, CDR2 YFSETQ. V was cut by 1 base and J by 0 bases, with 8 bases left in between. The CDR3 loop is CASSLRQSSYNEQFF. CDR3 bases: TGCGCCAGCAGCTTGCGACAGAGCTCCTACAATGAGCAGTTCTTC.

The gene calls are TRBV18 and TRBJ2-5, with 8 bases fitting TRBD2. From germline, CDR1 is KGHSH and CDR2 LQKENI. The CDR3 totals 13 residues. J gave up 5 bases and V 3 bases, and 2 bases lay outside the gene matches. CDR3 protein: CASSPGTRETQYF. CDR3 nucleotide sequence: TGTGCCAGCTCACCCGGGACTAGGGAGACCCAGTACTTC.

V is TRBV6-4 and J is TRBJ1-3; a possible D gene is TRBD1 (6 bases). CDR1 is MRHNA, CDR2 SNTAGT, per germline. V lost 6 bases and J lost 2, with 8 bases in between. The CDR3 consists of 13 residues. The CDR3 nucleotides read TGTGCCAGCAGCAAGGGGGCTGGAAACACCATATATTTT. It codes for CASSKGAGNTIYF.

The chain recombines TRBV7-9 with TRBJ1-2; weak D call: TRBD1 (5 bases). Germline assignment: CDR1 SEHNR and CDR2 FQNEAQ (reference sequence). The CDR3 is 11 residues long. Here the CDR3 DNA reads TGTGTGAGCGTGAAGGGGTTTAACTACACCTTC. Protein sequence: CVSVKGFNYTF.

This chain uses TRBV4-1 with TRBJ1-4; the D gene is possibly TRBD1 (5 bases). CDR1 is MGHRA, CDR2 YSYEKL, per germline. V gave up 3 bases and J gave up 4 bases, with 12 bases separating them. The CDR3 has 15 amino acids. As DNA, the CDR3 is TGCGCCAGCAGCCATCCTACGGGGGGTAATGAAAAACTGTTTTTT. Translation gives CASSHPTGGNEKLFF.

This clone was found once. This chain uses TRBV19 with TRBJ1-1; the match to TRBD1 covers 8 bases. V lost 5 bases, J lost 4 bases, and 12 bases stayed unmatched. This CDR3 has 16 residues. CDR1 and CDR2 from the germline V gene are LNHDA and SQIVND (reference sequence). The CDR3 sequence: CASSLSWTGSVTEAFF. Here the CDR3 DNA reads TGTGCCAGTAGTCTTTCCTGGACAGGGTCAGTCACTGAAGCTTTCTTT.

This clone was counted only a few times. CDR3 nucleotides: TGCGCCAGCAGTGACCAGGGGGCTGTGAACACTGAAGCTTTCTTT. Encoded protein: CASSDQGAVNTEAFF. The chain is built from TRBV10-2 and TRBJ1-1; 8 bases match TRBD1. V shed 3 bases, J shed 0 bases, and the junction held 3 bases outside the gene matches. Germline CDR1 is WSHSY and CDR2 is SAAADI. The CDR3 covers 15 residues.

The chain combines TRBV2 with TRBJ2-7; TRBD1 aligns across 8 bases. The CDR3 loop spans 12 amino acids. J gave up 3 bases and V 6 bases, and 1 base lay outside the gene matches. Germline V lookup: CDR1 SNHLY, CDR2 FYNNEI. DNA for the CDR3: TGTGCCAGCAGGGACAGGGACTACGAGCAGTACTTC. Its translation is CASRDRDYEQYF.

This rearrangement joins TRBV5-4 to TRBJ1-1, with unresolved D. Germline values: CDR1 SGHNT, CDR2 YYREEE (reference sequence). V was clipped by 0 bases and J by 1 base, with 7 bases between them. The CDR3 has 14 amino acids. The CDR3 sequence: CASSLEIRNTEAFF. In DNA, the CDR3 is TGTGCCAGCAGCTTGGAAATCAGGAACACTGAAGCTTTCTTT.

This rearrangement joins TRBV15 to TRBJ1-5; the D is unclear. Germline values: CDR1 LNHNV, CDR2 YYDKDF (reference sequence). The ends were cut back, 3 bases at V and 12 bases at J, with 12 bases in the middle. The CDR3 covers 12 residues. CDR3 loop: CATSRSPGLQHF. The CDR3 DNA reads TGTGCCACCAGCAGGTCACCGGGTCTCCAGCATTTT.

V and J are TRBV27 and TRBJ2-7, with TRBD1 identical over 10 bases. This CDR3 has 13 residues. Germline loops: CDR1 MNHEY, CDR2 SMNVEV (reference sequence). J lost 6 bases, V lost 8 bases, and 7 bases had no gene match. CDR3 nucleotide sequence: TGTGCCAGCGGATGGACAGGGGGAGTCGAGCAGTACTTC. It codes for CASGWTGGVEQYF.

This clone was found a few times. The chain joins TRBV10-3 to TRBJ1-3; D might be TRBD1 (6 bases). This CDR3 has 12 amino acids. Germline V gives CDR1 ENHRY, CDR2 SYGVKD. Between the trimmed V and J ends, which lost 3 bases and 7 bases, there was a span of 7 bases. CDR3 loop: CAISETGNTIYF. The CDR3 DNA follows: TGTGCCATCAGTGAAACAGGGAACACCATATATTTT.

The DNA for the CDR3 is TGTGCCAGCAGCTTAGGTAGGGGCCCCCCGTACGAGCAGTACTTC. Amino acids: CASSLGRGPPYEQYF. The rearrangement links TRBV11-2 to TRBJ2-7; D possibly corresponds to TRBD1 (5 bases). CDR1 is SGHAT and CDR2 is FQNNGV in the germline V gene. With 1 base removed from V and 4 bases from J, the gap between germline ends came to 14 bases. The CDR3 loop spans 15 amino acids.

The J gene is TRBJ1-3, the V gene TRBV15; 9 nucleotides line up with TRBD1. The CDR3 has 18 residues. Per the germline V gene, CDR1 is LNHNV and CDR2 is YYDKDF (reference sequence). Germline trimming cut 2 bases from V and 4 bases from J; bases unmatched to any gene: 12. The CDR3 bases are TGTGCCACCAGCAGACGTATCCGGGGGACAGGGCCCGGAAACACCATATATTTT. Its translation: CATSRRIRGTGPGNTIYF.